Presented here are 6 T cell receptor beta chains from one specimen sequenced in a study of OX40 agonist ivuxolimab in advanced cancers. Generated by immunoSEQ multiplex PCR, the TCRdb table keeps only in-frame clones and is missing some. The repertoire holds approximately 15,000 clones, with 80% to 95% as singletons. This specimen was CD4+ or CD8+ T cells sorted from blood, taken in a trial of the OX40 agonist ivuxolimab. The source is an adult with an advanced solid tumor such as melanoma, head and neck, liver or kidney cancer.

The rearrangement links TRBV5-6 to TRBJ2-7, with 9 positions matching TRBD1. The germline V gene has CDR1 SGHDT and CDR2 YYEEEE. With V trimmed by 0 bases and J by 4 bases, 2 bases remained unmatched. This CDR3 has 14 amino acids. The CDR3 is CASSLGGQGYEQYF. Written as DNA, the CDR3 is TGTGCCAGCAGCTTGGGTGGACAGGGGTACGAGCAGTACTTC.

This clone is a singleton in its sample. This sequence joins TRBV23-1 and TRBJ1-5, with TRBD1 as a possible D gene (6 bases). TRBV23-1 is recorded as an ORF, its role being uncertain. V was trimmed by 3 bases and J by 0 bases, leaving 12 bases between them. The CDR3 extends over 16 amino acids. CDR3 loop: CASSQEGVGSNQPQHF. Written as DNA, the CDR3 is TGCGCCAGCAGTCAGGAGGGGGTGGGTAGCAATCAGCCCCAGCATTTT.

This chain links TRBV7-2 with TRBJ1-1; D is undetermined. V lost 5 bases and J lost 1, with 11 bases in between. Germline lookup yields CDR1 SGHTA and CDR2 FQGNSA. The CDR3 covers 14 residues. The CDR3 sequence is CASSPEGTNTEAFF. The DNA for the CDR3 is TGTGCCAGCAGCCCCGAGGGAACGAACACTGAAGCTTTCTTT.

This chain connects TRBV7-3 to TRBJ2-3; 7 bases map to TRBD1. The germline gives CDR1 SGHTA, CDR2 FQGTGA. The CDR3 contains 14 residues. V lost 3 bases, J lost 3 bases, and 3 bases stayed unmatched. CDR3 sequence (DNA): TGTGCCAGCAGCTTGGGACAGAGAACAGATACGCAGTATTTT. The encoded protein is CASSLGQRTDTQYF.

V gene TRBV11-2 combines with J gene TRBJ1-2, with 7 bases lining up with TRBD1. The V gene's germline CDR1 is SGHAT and CDR2 FQNNGV. V lost 4 bases and J lost 4; bases outside the gene matches: 9. CDR3 length: 15 amino acids. The CDR3 is CASSSGQAQGYGYTF. DNA of the CDR3: TGTGCCAGCAGCTCCGGACAGGCCCAGGGCTATGGCTACACCTTC.

The rearrangement uses TRBV5-4 and TRBJ1-1; the D gene is possibly TRBD1 (5 bases). The V gene's germline CDR1 is SGHNT and CDR2 YYREEE (reference sequence). The CDR3 has 16 residues. The germline V and J ends were trimmed by 5 bases and 0 bases, with 17 bases remaining between them. The DNA for the CDR3 is TGTGCCAGCAGATTCAACGGGGGGGGATTGAACACTGAAGCTTTCTTT. It encodes CASRFNGGGLNTEAFF.